Here is one T cell receptor (beta chain) with its context. The entry originates in a study of T-cell reconstitution after alpha-beta-depleted transplantation in children. Library preparation (for TCRbeta) was performed with unique molecular identifiers. TCRdb analysed the PCR reads with MiXCR anew, one entry per CDR3 protein. The sample holds about 640,000 distinct CDR3 sequences, over 10% seen once. The CDR3 runs 16 residues. V was clipped by 1 base and J by 0 bases, with 13 bases between them. The receptor's source is a male patient aged 5 to 17 who had a stem cell transplant for acute myeloid leukemia, so the T cells may come from the graft donor. The genes are TRBV12-3 or TRBV12-4 and TRBJ2-7, with TRBD1 as a possible D gene (5 bases). Specimen: PBMCs, mostly from graft donor cells, collected 360 days after TCRalphabeta/CD19-depleted stem cell transplant. In DNA, the CDR3 is TGTGCCAGCAGTTTAGTCTCTTGGGGCCCCTCCTACGAGCAGTACTTC. Translated, it gives CASSLVSWGPSYEQYF.